The 8 T cell receptor beta chains reported below all come from one sample, sequenced in a study of human T cells and chemical hapten exposure. TCRdb re-analysed the RACE reads in MiXCR, keeping a single row per CDR3 protein. The profile shows approximately 110,000 distinct CDR3 sequences, roughly 9% of them singletons. Time point reported: patch test 2, 6 weeks after DPC sensitization. Treatment defined: therapeutic diphenylcyclopropenone sensitization with weekly scalp DPC. The sample in question was whole blood, obtained in connection with sensitization to the hapten diphenylcyclopropenone (DPC). These receptors originate from a woman between 40 and 55 years old with alopecia areata. Some clones in this sample may be carry-over from other donors' samples.

This rearrangement joins TRBV9 to TRBJ2-3; 9 nucleotides line up with TRBD1. CDR1 SGDLS and CDR2 YYNGEE come from the germline V gene. With 6 bases clipped from V and 2 bases from J, the junction kept 10 bases outside the gene matches. The CDR3 spans 16 residues. The CDR3 here is CASNDNRGQDTDTQYF. The CDR3 DNA reads TGTGCCAGCAACGATAACAGGGGGCAGGACACAGATACGCAGTATTTT.

J is TRBJ1-2 and V is TRBV4-2; D perhaps matches TRBD1 (6 bases). Trimming removed 3 bases at V and 4 bases at J, with 15 bases between. Germline assignment: CDR1 LGHNA and CDR2 YNFKEQ. The length of the CDR3 is 15 residues. The CDR3 DNA follows: TGTGCCAGCAGCCAGGCCCAAACAGGGTCCTATGGCTACACCTTC. Encoded protein: CASSQAQTGSYGYTF.

This clonotype occurred a few times. The genes are TRBV11-2 and TRBJ1-1, with TRBD1 matching 10 bases. Germline V gene data show CDR1 as SGHAT and CDR2 as FQNNGV. This CDR3 comprises 15 residues. The V gene end was trimmed by 5 bases and the J gene end by 7 bases; junction bases not matched to a gene: 10. The CDR3 reads CASSPVLGQGYEAFF. In DNA form, the CDR3 reads TGTGCCAGCAGCCCCGTTTTGGGACAGGGGTATGAAGCTTTCTTT.

This chain connects TRBV10-2 to TRBJ2-1, with 9 bases matching TRBD2. This CDR3 is built from 15 residues. J was trimmed by 4 bases and V by 4 bases; bases with no gene match: 5. Germline CDR1 is WSHSY and CDR2 is SAAADI. The CDR3 is CASSGLAGPYNEQFF. CDR3 DNA: TGCGCCAGCAGTGGGCTAGCGGGGCCTTACAATGAGCAGTTCTTC.

The chain couples TRBV7-2 to TRBJ1-6, with a weak D call TRBD1 (6 bases). Germline V lookup: CDR1 SGHTA, CDR2 FQGNSA. V was trimmed by 5 bases and J by 10 bases, leaving 21 bases between them. The length of the CDR3 is 16 residues. For the CDR3, the DNA is TGTGCCAGCAGCCCCGGACAGCCGCAAGCCAGGTCACCCCTCCACTTT. Encoded protein: CASSPGQPQARSPLHF.

This clonotype was observed at least ten times. This chain joins TRBV25-1 and TRBJ1-1, with D tentatively TRBD1 (5 bases). The V end was cut by 7 bases, the J end by 0 bases, with 18 bases between. Germline CDR1 MGHDK, CDR2 SYGVNS. The CDR3 is 16 residues long. CDR3 DNA: TGTGCCAGCACCGCCACGGCAGGGAACATGAACACTGAAGCTTTCTTT. It encodes CASTATAGNMNTEAFF.

This sequence joins TRBV29-1 and TRBJ2-7, with 11 positions matching TRBD1. Germline V gene data show CDR1 as SQVTM and CDR2 as ANQGSEA. The CDR3 length is 12 residues. V shed 7 bases, J shed 5 bases, and the junction held 4 bases outside the gene matches. CDR3: CSGTGQGDEQYF. The CDR3 DNA reads as TGCAGCGGGACGGGACAGGGGGACGAGCAGTACTTC.

This clonotype was seen at least ten times. One end of the junction varies from germline; a read error may be responsible. V and J are TRBV12-3 or TRBV12-4 and TRBJ1-1; TRBD1 is a possible D gene (5 bases). This CDR3 has 15 residues. This CDR3 is CASTPPGQGNTEVFF. CDR3 coding DNA: TGTGCCAGCACCCCTCCCGGGCAGGGCAACACTGAAGTTTTCTTT.